The 25 T cell receptor beta chains below all came from one sample that was sequenced in a study of cytomegalovirus exposure and HLA in healthy donors. The PCR contained 60 Vbeta and 13 Jbeta primers. Libraries were prepared by immunoSEQ multiplex PCR; TCRdb keeps only in-frame clonotypes and omits some of them. Of fewer than 350,000 clones in the sample, around 90% were seen once. Sequenced input: PBMCs. The receptors shown here come from a woman aged 18-29 years in good health and CMV-seronegative.

The rearrangement uses TRBV6-1 and TRBJ1-1; TRBD1 matches at 12 bases. V trimming: 4 bases; J trimming: 5 bases; junction bases outside the gene matches: 11. The CDR3 spans 17 residues. Germline lookup yields CDR1 MNHNS and CDR2 SASEGT. Written as DNA, the CDR3 is TGTGCCAGCAGTGGTAGTGCAGGGACAGGGGGCTTTACTGAAGCTTTCTTT. This translates into CASSGSAGTGGFTEAFF.

This chain links TRBV5-8 with TRBJ2-3, with 8 positions matching TRBD2. The germline CDR1 and CDR2 sequences are SGHTS and YDEGEE. The CDR3 consists of 14 residues. V was clipped by 1 base and J by 3 bases; unmatched bases: 1. Written as DNA, the CDR3 is TGTGCCAGCAGCTTGCGCGGGGGGACAGATACGCAGTATTTT. Translated, it gives CASSLRGGTDTQYF.

This rearrangement joins TRBV7-9 to TRBJ2-3, with 7 bases identical to TRBD2. Germline loops: CDR1 SEHNR, CDR2 FQNEAQ (reference sequence). This CDR3 has 17 amino acids. After removal of 5 bases from V and 1 base from J, the junction contained 12 bases not matched to a gene. This CDR3 is CASSLTSVLAGTDTQYF. DNA for the CDR3: TGTGCCAGCAGCCTCACGTCAGTTCTAGCGGGCACAGATACGCAGTATTTT.

This chain uses TRBV6-5 with TRBJ2-6, with 11 bases fitting TRBD1. The CDR3 length is 15 residues. Germline-derived CDR1 and CDR2 are MNHEY and SVGAGI. With 9 bases clipped from V and 4 bases from J, the junction kept 5 bases outside the gene matches. CDR3 bases: TGTGCCAGTGGACAGGGGGCGGGAGGGGCCAACGTCCTGACTTTC. Amino acid sequence: CASGQGAGGANVLTF.

This clone was detected once. V usage is TRBV5-4 and J usage is TRBJ2-3, with 13 positions matching TRBD2. This CDR3 has 16 residues. J lost 1 base, V lost 4 bases, and 3 bases had no gene match. The germline V gene encodes CDR1 SGHNT and CDR2 YYREEE (reference sequence). This CDR3 reads CASSTGTSGGTDTQYF. The CDR3 coding sequence is TGTGCCAGCAGCACCGGGACTAGCGGGGGCACAGATACGCAGTATTTT.

The CDR3 is CASSEILITQYF. CDR3 DNA sequence: TGTGCCAGCAGTGAAATACTAATTACGCAGTATTTT. V gene TRBV2 combines with J gene TRBJ2-3; no definite D call. The CDR3 consists of 12 residues. V shed 2 bases and J shed 8 bases, with 8 bases lying between them. In germline, CDR1 is SNHLY, CDR2 FYNNEI.

CDR3 protein: CASSRSGGGSAGYTF. CDR3 DNA sequence: TGTGCCAGCAGTCGCTCCGGCGGGGGGTCCGCTGGCTACACCTTC. V and J are TRBV6-6 and TRBJ1-2; tentatively, D is TRBD1 (5 bases). Trimming shortened V by 5 bases and J by 7 bases, and 20 bases separated the two germline ends. This CDR3 contains 15 residues. From germline, CDR1 is MNHNY and CDR2 SVGAGI (reference sequence).

V gene TRBV7-2 combines with J gene TRBJ2-7; 8 bases line up with TRBD1. The V gene's germline CDR1 is SGHTA and CDR2 FQGNSA. The CDR3 consists of 15 residues. The ends lost 3 bases at V and 4 bases at J; junction bases unmatched: 8. CDR3 residues: CASSFPLQGAYEQYF. The CDR3 nucleotides read TGTGCCAGCAGCTTCCCCCTCCAGGGGGCGTACGAGCAGTACTTC.

This chain uses TRBV19 with TRBJ1-2; TRBD1 might be the D (6 bases). Trimming cost V 5 bases and J 5 bases, with 12 bases left between them. There are 13 residues in the CDR3. The germline CDR1 and CDR2 sequences are LNHDA and SQIVND (reference sequence). CDR3 nucleotide sequence: TGTGCCAGTAGTCACCGGACAGTTTATGGCTACACCTTC. Translating gives CASSHRTVYGYTF. Combining the CDR3 with reference TRBV19 and TRBJ1-2 gives the whole variable domain DGGITQSPKYLFRKEGQNVTLSCEQNLNHDAMYWYRQDPGQGLRLIYYSQIVNDFQKGDIAEGYSVSREKKESFPLTVTSAQKNPTAFYLCASSHRTVYGYTFGSGTRLTVV.

This clone was seen a handful of times. This chain joins TRBV2 and TRBJ2-2; 8 bases line up with TRBD2. The CDR3 is made up of 15 amino acids. V lost 7 bases, J lost 0 bases, and 4 bases stayed unmatched. CDR1 is SNHLY, CDR2 FYNNEI, per germline. The CDR3 is CASISGGSNTGELFF. DNA of the CDR3: TGTGCCAGCATCTCGGGGGGGTCGAACACCGGGGAGCTGTTTTTT.

The rearrangement links TRBV6-5 to TRBJ1-2; 8 positions match TRBD1. The junction had 3 bases not matched to a gene; V was cut back by 4 bases and J by 2 bases. From germline, CDR1 is MNHEY and CDR2 SVGAGI. This CDR3 is built from 14 residues. The CDR3 region is CASSSDRGNYGYTF. In nucleotides, the CDR3 is TGTGCCAGCAGTTCTGACAGGGGCAACTATGGCTACACCTTC.

The chain links TRBV7-6 to TRBJ2-1, with TRBD2 identical over 9 bases. CDR3 length equals 17 residues. Germline loops: CDR1 SGHVS, CDR2 FNYEAQ. The V segment lost 3 bases and the J segment 2 bases; nucleotides outside the gene matches: 8. The CDR3 bases are TGTGCCAGCAGCTTTGGAGGCGGGGGGGCACCCTACAATGAGCAGTTCTTC. Its translation is CASSFGGGGAPYNEQFF.

J is TRBJ2-7 and V is TRBV2, with 10 bases identical to TRBD2. Germline V CDR1 and CDR2: SNHLY, FYNNEI. V lost 4 bases to trimming and J lost 4 bases; unmatched junction nucleotides: 10. The CDR3 runs to 16 residues. CDR3 sequence reads: CASSGVSASGGYEQYF. The CDR3 DNA reads TGTGCCAGCAGTGGAGTTTCTGCTAGCGGGGGTTACGAGCAGTACTTC.

Concerning this clone itself: At one boundary the junction diverges from the germline segment, which might be a read error. Other DNA sequences in this sample translate to the same CDR3. The chain combines TRBV9 with TRBJ1-6, with a possible D match to TRBD1 (6 bases). The germline V gene has CDR1 SGDLS and CDR2 YYNGEE. This CDR3 comprises 16 residues. The CDR3 sequence: CASSDRITGSNSPLHF. DNA for the CDR3: TGTGCCAGCAGCGACAGAATTACAGGGTCCAATTCCCCCCTCCACTTT.

The chain joins TRBV30 to TRBJ2-1; D might be TRBD2 (5 bases). V was pared by 3 bases and J by 5 bases, with 11 bases between. The CDR3 length is 13 residues. Germline lookup yields CDR1 GTSNPN and CDR2 SVGIG (reference sequence). The chain's CDR3 is CAWRPPSNNEQFF. DNA for the CDR3: TGTGCCTGGAGGCCCCCTAGCAACAATGAGCAGTTCTTC.

V is TRBV5-4 and J is TRBJ2-3, with TRBD2 matching 11 bases. The trim removed 0 bases at V and 3 bases at J, leaving 6 bases unmatched. Germline CDR1 is SGHNT and CDR2 is YYREEE (reference sequence). The CDR3 contains 17 residues. CDR3 sequence reads: CASSLGPGLAETDTQYF. CDR3 in DNA: TGTGCCAGCAGCTTGGGGCCGGGACTAGCGGAAACAGATACGCAGTATTTT.

J is TRBJ1-1 and V is TRBV7-6, with 10 positions matching TRBD1. The V gene end was trimmed by 5 bases and the J gene end by 6 bases; junction bases not matched to a gene: 12. Germline V gives CDR1 SGHVS, CDR2 FNYEAQ. The CDR3 contains 16 residues. CDR3 region: CASSHGTGDSGAEAFF. In DNA form, the CDR3 reads TGTGCCAGCAGCCATGGGACAGGGGATTCAGGGGCTGAAGCTTTCTTT.

DNA of the CDR3: TGCGCCAGCAGCTTGGAGGGGCCCACAGATACGCAGTATTTT. It specifies CASSLEGPTDTQYF. The V and J genes are TRBV5-1 and TRBJ2-3, with a weak D call TRBD1 (5 bases). Between the trimmed V and J ends, which lost 0 bases and 2 bases, there was a span of 7 bases. Germline-derived CDR1 and CDR2 are SGHRS and YFSETQ. This CDR3 region has 14 residues.

This rearrangement joins TRBV29-1 to TRBJ2-3, with 14 positions matching TRBD2. The germline V gene has CDR1 SQVTM and CDR2 ANQGSEA. V gave up 7 bases and J gave up 6 bases; unmatched junction bases: 9. The CDR3 consists of 15 residues. The CDR3 sequence: CSATGLAGARDTQYF. Written as DNA, the CDR3 is TGCAGCGCAACGGGACTAGCGGGGGCCCGGGATACGCAGTATTTT.

The rearrangement links TRBV2 to TRBJ1-2, with D possibly TRBD1 on 5 matching bases. V shed 6 bases and J shed 4 bases, with 18 bases lying between them. The CDR3 loop spans 15 amino acids. Per the germline V gene, CDR1 is SNHLY and CDR2 is FYNNEI. The CDR3 loop reads CASRPNAGSGYGYTF. CDR3 bases: TGTGCCAGCAGGCCGAACGCAGGGTCGGGCTATGGCTACACCTTC.

This sequence joins TRBV4-1 and TRBJ2-3, with 7 bases aligning to TRBD2. Germline V gene sequence: CDR1 MGHRA, CDR2 YSYEKL. The CDR3 has 16 residues. Trimming removed 4 bases from V and 6 bases from J; junction bases left unmatched: 13. Here the CDR3 reads CASSPYRGGGKDTQYF. The CDR3, as DNA: TGCGCCAGCAGCCCCTACCGTGGGGGAGGGAAGGATACGCAGTATTTT.

The chain carries TRBV27 and TRBJ2-7; 7 nucleotides agree with TRBD2. V dropped 4 bases and J dropped 5; count of bases not matched to a gene: 14. The CDR3 is 16 residues long. CDR1 is MNHEY, CDR2 SMNVEV, per germline (reference sequence). CDR3 coding DNA: TGTGCCAGCAGTTGGGAGGGAAGAAGTTTTATGCACGAGCAGTACTTC. It translates to CASSWEGRSFMHEQYF.

The V gene is TRBV10-3, the J gene TRBJ2-7; 9 positions agree with TRBD2. CDR3 size: 13 residues. Germline CDR1 ENHRY, CDR2 SYGVKD. J lost 5 bases, V lost 8 bases, and 7 bases had no gene match. CDR3 DNA: TGTGCCATCGCGGGGGGGGAAGGGGACGAGCAGTACTTC. As protein: CAIAGGEGDEQYF.

The V gene is TRBV5-1, the J gene TRBJ1-1; 8 bases line up with TRBD1. Trimming at V came to 5 bases and at J to 2 bases, leaving 2 bases not matched to a gene. The CDR3 length is 13 residues. Germline V CDR1 and CDR2: SGHRS, YFSETQ. The DNA for the CDR3 is TGCGCCAGCAGGGGGACAGGCAACACTGAAGCTTTCTTT. Translated, it gives CASRGTGNTEAFF.

This clone has only a few counts. The V gene is TRBV6-1, the J gene TRBJ2-7, with TRBD1 identical over 8 bases. The CDR3 is 14 amino acids. Trimming removed 7 bases from V and 1 base from J; junction bases left unmatched: 6. Germline assignment: CDR1 MNHNS and CDR2 SASEGT. The CDR3 loop reads CASKRTGTSYEQYF. In DNA, the CDR3 is TGTGCCAGCAAACGGACAGGGACGTCCTACGAGCAGTACTTC.